Below are 23 T cell receptor beta chains sequenced from a single sample in a study of blood T cell repertoires in COVID-19. The data were produced by immunoSEQ multiplex PCR, yet TCRdb's version contains in-frame clones alone and is incomplete. The sample includes under 300,000 clones, roughly nine tenths seen only once; the top ten take 1.2%. Material for sequencing was PBMCs or T cells enriched from blood (not recorded which). Receptors were obtained from a human donor in a cohort exposed to, infected with or recovered from COVID-19 (not recorded which). The donor label of this sample is uncertain.

The chain carries TRBV3-1 (or the pseudogene TRBV3-2) and TRBJ2-5, with a possible D match to TRBD2 (5 bases). From germline, CDR1 is LGHDT and CDR2 YNNKEL (reference sequence). This CDR3 comprises 13 residues. V gave up 3 bases and J gave up 2 bases, with 7 bases separating them. CDR3 sequence (DNA): TGTGCCAGCAGCCACGGGATTCAAGAGACCCAGTACTTC. It codes for CASSHGIQETQYF.

The V call is TRBV27, the J call TRBJ1-1, with D hard to call. Trimming shortened V by 2 bases and J by 1 base, and 8 bases separated the two germline ends. The CDR3 consists of 14 residues. Germline loops: CDR1 MNHEY, CDR2 SMNVEV (reference sequence). As DNA, the CDR3 is TGTGCCAGCAGTTTAAGTGAGTGGAACACTGAAGCTTTCTTT. Translated, it gives CASSLSEWNTEAFF.

This chain links TRBV6-2 or TRBV6-3 with TRBJ2-7; 7 bases map to TRBD1. Germline CDR1 and CDR2: MNHEY and SVGEGT. V shed 6 bases, J shed 7 bases, and the junction held 12 bases outside the gene matches. This CDR3 has 14 amino acids. The CDR3 reads CASSIPRGLREQYF. CDR3 sequence (DNA): TGTGCCAGCAGCATACCAAGGGGGCTACGTGAGCAGTACTTC.

The rearrangement joins TRBV4-3 to TRBJ2-2; 9 positions match TRBD2. The germline V gene encodes CDR1 LGHNA and CDR2 YSLEER. The CDR3 is 16 amino acids. The junction had 10 bases not matched to a gene; V was cut back by 1 base and J by 10 bases. The CDR3 loop reads CASSQVPGGGAMELFF. The CDR3 DNA sequence: TGCGCCAGCAGCCAAGTTCCTGGCGGGGGGGCCATGGAGCTGTTTTTT.

The chain combines TRBV19 with TRBJ2-3; 11 nucleotides agree with TRBD2. V dropped 5 bases and J dropped 6; count of bases not matched to a gene: 10. The CDR3 consists of 16 residues. From germline, CDR1 is LNHDA and CDR2 SQIVND (reference sequence). The CDR3 bases are TGTGCCAGTAGTCTCCTTAGCGGGGGGGGTCCGGATACGCAGTATTTT. Protein: CASSLLSGGGPDTQYF.

This clone was found once. V usage is TRBV18 and J usage is TRBJ2-1, with 9 bases lining up with TRBD1. This CDR3 has 16 residues. Germline-derived CDR1 and CDR2 are KGHSH and LQKENI. The V and J ends lost 1 base and 9 bases, in that order; junction bases with no gene match: 10. CDR3 region: CASSPLSTGGRGEQFF. CDR3 DNA sequence: TGTGCCAGCTCACCACTTTCCACAGGGGGCCGGGGTGAGCAGTTCTTC.

The J gene is TRBJ2-2, the V gene TRBV4-3; 7 bases match TRBD2. Trimming removed 0 bases from V and 0 bases from J; junction bases left unmatched: 4. The germline CDR1 and CDR2 sequences are LGHNA and YSLEER. CDR3 length: 17 residues. The CDR3 protein is CASSQDWAGANTGELFF. The DNA for the CDR3 is TGCGCCAGCAGCCAAGATTGGGCGGGGGCGAACACCGGGGAGCTGTTTTTT.

This chain links TRBV5-5 with TRBJ1-1; D gene ambiguous. V lost 1 base and J lost 7, with 11 bases in between. Germline CDR1 is SGHKS and CDR2 is YYEKEE (reference sequence). The CDR3 is made up of 13 amino acids. Written as DNA, the CDR3 is TGTGCCAGCAGCTTGCTTCGTTCGGGTGAAGCTTTCTTT. Its protein product is CASSLLRSGEAFF.

The chain links TRBV6-4 to TRBJ2-3; 7 positions match TRBD2. Germline V gene lookup returns CDR1 MRHNA and CDR2 SNTAGT. This CDR3 region has 16 residues. V trimming: 2 bases; J trimming: 0 bases; junction bases outside the gene matches: 5. CDR3 residues: CASSDLPGGSTDTQYF. CDR3 DNA sequence: TGTGCCAGCAGTGACCTCCCCGGGGGGAGCACAGATACGCAGTATTTT.

The gene calls are TRBV5-5 and TRBJ1-5; TRBD1 might be the D (6 bases). With 1 base removed from V and 3 bases from J, the gap between germline ends came to 14 bases. The CDR3 runs 16 residues. Germline CDR1 SGHKS, CDR2 YYEKEE (reference sequence). CDR3 bases: TGTGCCAGCAGCTTGTACGGACAGCTCTTCAATCAGCCCCAGCATTTT. It codes for CASSLYGQLFNQPQHF.

This chain joins TRBV2 and TRBJ2-7; 7 positions agree with TRBD1. The V and J ends lost 1 base and 2 bases, in that order; junction bases with no gene match: 8. The V gene's germline CDR1 is SNHLY and CDR2 FYNNEI. The CDR3 length is 16 residues. CDR3 sequence: CASSEGDSLLPYEQYF. Written as DNA, the CDR3 is TGTGCCAGCAGTGAAGGGGACAGTCTCCTGCCCTACGAGCAGTACTTC.

This chain links TRBV7-9 with TRBJ1-1; D is ambiguous. Germline V lookup: CDR1 SEHNR, CDR2 FQNEAQ (reference sequence). V lost 1 base and J lost 0, with 9 bases in between. This CDR3 contains 15 residues. The DNA for the CDR3 is TGTGCCAGCAGCTTAGATGGGCAGATGAACACTGAAGCTTTCTTT. This sequence encodes CASSLDGQMNTEAFF.

The chain has TRBV19 and TRBJ2-3; maybe TRBD2 (5 bases). V dropped 9 bases and J dropped 0 bases, with 13 bases sitting between them. This CDR3 region has 14 residues. Germline CDR1 LNHDA, CDR2 SQIVND (reference sequence). The CDR3 sequence: CASGLRISTDTQYF. CDR3 coding DNA: TGTGCCAGCGGACTGAGGATAAGCACAGATACGCAGTATTTT.

The CDR3 here is CASSSRQGDGSPLHF. As DNA, the CDR3 is TGTGCCAGCAGCTCCCGACAGGGCGATGGATCACCCCTCCACTTT. V is TRBV9 and J is TRBJ1-6; 7 bases align to TRBD1. Germline values: CDR1 SGDLS, CDR2 YYNGEE. The CDR3 has 15 amino acids. V was clipped by 4 bases and J by 10 bases; unmatched bases: 11.

V and J are TRBV15 and TRBJ1-6; D might be TRBD1 (6 bases). The CDR3 spans 15 residues. V was trimmed by 6 bases and J by 8 bases, leaving 17 bases between them. The germline V gene encodes CDR1 LNHNV and CDR2 YYDKDF (reference sequence). As DNA, the CDR3 is TGTGCCACCAGTAGACTTGGGACAACCTATTCACCCCTCCACTTT. Protein: CATSRLGTTYSPLHF. Using reference TRBV15 and TRBJ1-6 for the parts outside the CDR3, the full variable domain is DAMVIQNPRYQVTQFGKPVTLSCSQTLNHNVMYWYQQKSSQAPKLLFHYYDKDFNNEADTPDNFQSRRPNTSFCFLDIRSPGLGDTAMYLCATSRLGTTYSPLHFGNGTRLTVT.

The chain joins TRBV3-1 (or the pseudogene TRBV3-2) to TRBJ2-3; 10 bases are shared with TRBD2. CDR1 is LGHDT, CDR2 YNNKEL, per germline (reference sequence). This CDR3 region has 16 residues. J was trimmed by 4 bases and V by 1 base; bases with no gene match: 5. The chain's CDR3 is CASSQVAGGGSDTQYF. For the CDR3, the DNA is TGTGCCAGCAGCCAAGTAGCGGGGGGAGGGTCAGATACGCAGTATTTT.

CDR3: CASSSPGRGHEKLFF. The CDR3 DNA reads TGTGCCAGCAGCTCCCCTGGAAGGGGTCACGAAAAACTGTTTTTT. The genes are TRBV27 and TRBJ1-4; D perhaps matches TRBD1 (5 bases). The V and J ends lost 6 bases and 8 bases respectively, with 19 bases between them. Germline V gene data show CDR1 as MNHEY and CDR2 as SMNVEV (reference sequence). This CDR3 contains 15 residues.

The chain uses TRBV30 and TRBJ1-6; 7 bases match TRBD1. CDR1 is GTSNPN, CDR2 SVGIG, per germline (reference sequence). V was clipped by 6 bases and J by 8 bases; unmatched bases: 4. The CDR3 is made up of 12 amino acids. The CDR3 bases are TGTGCCTGTGCGCAGGGGGATTCACCCCTCCACTTT. Translating it yields CACAQGDSPLHF.

The chain couples TRBV5-4 to TRBJ2-7, with TRBD2 matching over 8 bases. CDR3 size: 14 residues. Per germline, CDR1 SGHNT and CDR2 YYREEE (reference sequence). J was trimmed by 7 bases and V by 2 bases; bases with no gene match: 8. The CDR3 region has the DNA TGTGCCAGCAGCTTCCGGGGGGGCCCTGGGGAGCAGTACTTC. Residues: CASSFRGGPGEQYF.

The chain employs TRBV7-8 and TRBJ2-7; 7 bases align to TRBD1. The germline V gene encodes CDR1 SGHVS and CDR2 FQNEAQ. The length of the CDR3 is 18 residues. J gave up 4 bases and V 1 base, and 16 bases lay outside the gene matches. In DNA, the CDR3 is TGTGCCAGCAGCTTAGGTTACAGGGGCGAACGTTCCTCTTACGAGCAGTACTTC. This translates into CASSLGYRGERSSYEQYF.

This chain connects TRBV7-7 to TRBJ2-1; 16 nucleotides align to TRBD2. Per the germline V gene, CDR1 is SSHAT and CDR2 is FNYEAQ (reference sequence). Trimming took 5 bases from V and 8 from J; bases not matched to a gene: 6. The CDR3 runs to 16 residues. The CDR3 DNA follows: TGTGCCAGCAGCCTGGGACTAGCGGGGGGGCGGTATGAGCAGTTCTTC. As protein: CASSLGLAGGRYEQFF.

The rearrangement joins TRBV18 to TRBJ1-1; 7 nucleotides match TRBD1. Germline lookup yields CDR1 KGHSH and CDR2 LQKENI. With 1 base clipped from V and 5 bases from J, the junction kept 10 bases outside the gene matches. This CDR3 region has 16 residues. The CDR3 loop reads CASSPRSQGVGTEAFF. The CDR3 bases are TGTGCCAGCTCACCACGCAGTCAGGGGGTGGGGACTGAAGCTTTCTTT.

The chain links TRBV19 to TRBJ2-5; 15 bases align to TRBD2. This CDR3 contains 17 residues. Germline assignment: CDR1 LNHDA and CDR2 SQIVND (reference sequence). V gave up 0 bases and J gave up 1 base; unmatched junction bases: 0. This chain's CDR3 is CASSIEGLAGGQETQYF. The CDR3 bases are TGTGCCAGTAGTATAGAGGGACTAGCGGGGGGCCAAGAGACCCAGTACTTC.